This passage covers 22 T cell receptor beta chains from one sample sequenced in a study of T-cell memory formation after mild COVID-19. One entry per CDR3 protein, called by TCRdb with MiXCR from the 5' RACE reads. Found here are 380,000 or so distinct CDR3 sequences, around 15% of them singletons; the top ten hold 22%. The material sequenced was PBMCs or a T cell subset sorted from them (not recorded which). The origin of the receptors is a man younger than 35 who had mild COVID-19 (a few samples of this study predate the infection). Cell type and time point are not known.

This clonotype was counted at least ten times. The chain joins TRBV5-6 to TRBJ1-2; no firm D call. Germline CDR1 reads SGHDT; CDR2 reads YYEEEE. V lost 4 bases, J lost 1 base, and 2 bases lay in between. The CDR3 loop spans 11 amino acids. This chain's CDR3 is CASSINYGYTF. CDR3 nucleotide sequence: TGTGCCAGCAGCATTAACTATGGCTACACCTTC.

This clonotype came up a few times. The J gene is TRBJ2-2, the V gene TRBV7-9; D not resolved. The CDR3 is made up of 15 amino acids. The germline V gene has CDR1 SEHNR and CDR2 FQNEAQ (reference sequence). Trimming took 1 base from V and 0 from J, leaving 6 bases between them. The CDR3 sequence is CASSLVPSNTGELFF. The CDR3, as DNA: TGTGCCAGCAGCTTAGTGCCTTCGAACACCGGGGAGCTGTTTTTT.

This clonotype was observed at least ten times. This chain joins TRBV7-9 and TRBJ2-7; no clear D gene. The CDR3 sequence is 12 residues long. From germline, CDR1 is SEHNR and CDR2 FQNEAQ (reference sequence). With 1 base removed from V and 7 bases from J, the gap between germline ends came to 8 bases. The CDR3 sequence: CASSLDYREQYF. Here the CDR3 DNA reads TGTGCCAGCAGCTTAGATTATAGGGAGCAGTACTTC.

The CDR3 nucleotides read TGTGCCAGCACTTTGCAAAGTCGACAGGGCTATGGCTACACCTTC. It encodes CASTLQSRQGYGYTF. V gene TRBV12-3 or TRBV12-4 combines with J gene TRBJ1-2; 7 bases agree with TRBD1. CDR3 length equals 15 residues. V lost 7 bases, J lost 4 bases, and 12 bases stayed unmatched.

This chain uses TRBV9 with TRBJ2-4; D possibly corresponds to TRBD1 (5 bases). The CDR3 sequence is 16 residues long. CDR1 is SGDLS, CDR2 YYNGEE, per germline. Trimming took off 0 bases at V and 6 bases at J, with 16 bases between the two ends. The CDR3 loop is CASSVAGQGVGNIQYF. Written as DNA, the CDR3 is TGTGCCAGCAGCGTAGCAGGGCAAGGGGTTGGAAACATTCAGTACTTC.

The CDR3 protein is CARGFYNEQFF. The CDR3 DNA follows: TGTGCCAGGGGGTTCTACAATGAGCAGTTCTTC. The chain has TRBV2 and TRBJ2-1; D unclear. The CDR3 length is 11 residues. From germline, CDR1 is SNHLY and CDR2 FYNNEI. The V gene lost 9 bases and the J gene lost 3 bases, with 6 bases spanning the gap. The whole variable domain, remainder taken from reference TRBV2 and TRBJ2-1, is EPEVTQTPSHQVTQMGQEVILRCVPISNHLYFYWYRQILGQKVEFLVSFYNNEISEKSEIFDDQFSVERPDGSNFTLKIRSTKLEDSAMYFCARGFYNEQFFGPGTRLTVL.

This clonotype has just a few counts. This chain links TRBV20-1 with TRBJ1-1, with D perhaps TRBD1 (6 bases). The V and J ends lost 6 bases and 4 bases respectively, with 18 bases between them. The CDR3 is 14 residues long. Germline V gene lookup returns CDR1 DFQATT and CDR2 SNEGSKA (reference sequence). DNA for the CDR3: TGCAGTGCCAGACAGGCAAGAGGGAGCACTGAAGCTTTCTTT. It encodes CSARQARGSTEAFF.

V and J are TRBV5-1 and TRBJ2-2, with D possibly matching TRBD2 (7 bases). CDR3 size: 17 residues. CDR1 is SGHRS, CDR2 YFSETQ, per germline. V gave up 5 bases and J gave up 4 bases, with 21 bases separating them. The DNA of the CDR3 is TGCGCCAGCAGACCCAACTTTCGGGGGGCAGGCACCGGGGAGCTGTTTTTT. This translates into CASRPNFRGAGTGELFF.

At least ten counts were recorded for this clonotype. CDR3 sequence reads: CASSQAPFGYQPQHF. The CDR3 nucleotides are TGTGCCAGCAGCCAGGCACCATTCGGATATCAGCCCCAGCATTTT. This chain links TRBV3-1 with TRBJ1-5; no firm D call. The CDR3 has 15 residues. Trimming shortened V by 3 bases and J by 5 bases, and 14 bases separated the two germline ends. Germline assignment: CDR1 LGHDT and CDR2 YNNKEL (reference sequence).

This clonotype came up a few times. The genes are TRBV5-4 and TRBJ1-1, with D perhaps TRBD1 (6 bases). The germline V and J ends were trimmed by 4 bases and 10 bases, with 23 bases remaining between them. CDR3 length equals 15 residues. CDR1 is SGHNT and CDR2 is YYREEE in the germline V gene (reference sequence). The CDR3 here is CASSAGQQPLPRAFF. The CDR3 DNA is TGTGCCAGCAGCGCGGGACAACAACCCCTCCCAAGAGCTTTCTTT.

This clonotype was seen at least ten times. This chain links TRBV6-5 with TRBJ2-5; D might be TRBD1 or TRBD2, each matching 5 bases. The CDR3 totals 16 residues. The V end lost 6 bases, the J end lost 7 bases, and 24 bases lay between the germline ends. CDR1 is MNHEY and CDR2 is SVGAGI in the germline V gene. This chain's CDR3 is CASRDLRGTALGTQYF. CDR3 DNA sequence: TGTGCCAGCAGGGACCTCCGTGGGACCGCCTTGGGGACCCAGTACTTC.

There are a few counts of this clonotype. The chain combines TRBV7-2 with TRBJ1-1; D might be TRBD1 (6 bases). The CDR3 consists of 16 residues. The V gene's germline CDR1 is SGHTA and CDR2 FQGNSA. V dropped 5 bases and J dropped 5 bases, with 21 bases sitting between them. The CDR3 here is CASSARRVGQGTEAFF. The CDR3 nucleotides read TGTGCCAGCAGCGCGAGACGAGTGGGTCAGGGGACTGAAGCTTTCTTT.

The table lists this clonotype with a few counts. The gene calls are TRBV20-1 and TRBJ1-1; 7 bases agree with TRBD1. After removal of 6 bases from V and 4 bases from J, the junction contained 8 bases not matched to a gene. Germline V gives CDR1 DFQATT, CDR2 SNEGSKA (reference sequence). CDR3 length: 13 amino acids. The CDR3 loop reads CSAQQGSGTEAFF. Here the CDR3 DNA reads TGCAGTGCACAACAGGGGTCTGGCACTGAAGCTTTCTTT.

The J gene is TRBJ2-4, the V gene TRBV5-5; D gene ambiguous. Per the germline V gene, CDR1 is SGHKS and CDR2 is YYEKEE (reference sequence). With 2 bases removed from V and 5 bases from J, the gap between germline ends came to 8 bases. The CDR3 is 13 amino acids. DNA of the CDR3: TGTGCCAGCAGCTTACGGCCGGAAAACATTCAGTACTTC. Translation gives CASSLRPENIQYF. Filled out from reference TRBV5-5 and TRBJ2-4, the complete variable domain reads DAGVTQSPTHLIKTRGQQVTLRCSPISGHKSVSWYQQVLGQGPQFIFQYYEKEERGRGNFPDRFSARQFPNYSSELNVNALLLGDSALYLCASSLRPENIQYFGAGTRLSVL.

This clonotype was counted at least ten times. This chain links TRBV5-1 with TRBJ2-2; 7 positions match TRBD2. Germline CDR1 is SGHRS and CDR2 is YFSETQ. The CDR3 consists of 15 residues. After removal of 4 bases from V and 3 bases from J, the junction contained 6 bases not matched to a gene. CDR3: CASSPLTSHTGELFF. The CDR3 DNA reads TGCGCCAGCAGCCCCCTGACTAGCCACACCGGGGAGCTGTTTTTT.

This clonotype was found a few times. The rearrangement uses TRBV7-2 and TRBJ2-3; tentative D call: TRBD2 (5 bases). The CDR3 length is 12 residues. Trimming cost V 1 base and J 8 bases, with 7 bases left between them. Germline V lookup: CDR1 SGHTA, CDR2 FQGNSA. The CDR3 sequence: CASSLGEGTQYF. In DNA, the CDR3 is TGTGCCAGCAGCTTAGGCGAGGGTACGCAGTATTTT. Using reference TRBV7-2 and TRBJ2-3 for the parts outside the CDR3, the full variable domain is GAGVSQSPSNKVTEKGKDVELRCDPISGHTALYWYRQSLGQGLEFLIYFQGNSAPDKSGLPSDRFSAERTGGSVSTLTIQRTQQEDSAVYLCASSLGEGTQYFGPGTRLTVL.

The table lists this clonotype with a few counts. This sequence joins TRBV30 and TRBJ1-1; TRBD1 might be the D (6 bases). The germline CDR1 and CDR2 sequences are GTSNPN and SVGIG (reference sequence). V lost 3 bases to trimming and J lost 3 bases, with 11 bases between them. The CDR3 runs 13 residues. The CDR3 here is CAWSAQGYTEAFF. Written as DNA, the CDR3 is TGTGCCTGGAGCGCACAGGGATACACTGAAGCTTTCTTT.

The genes are TRBV7-9 and TRBJ1-3, with D perhaps TRBD1 (6 bases). Trimming stripped 5 bases from V and 1 base from J, with 18 bases between. The CDR3 has 17 amino acids. Germline V lookup: CDR1 SEHNR, CDR2 FQNEAQ (reference sequence). The CDR3 spells CASSLDVGGISGNTIYF. The CDR3 coding sequence is TGTGCCAGCAGCCTAGACGTAGGGGGTATTTCTGGAAACACCATATATTTT. Variable domain in full (rest from reference TRBV7-9 and TRBJ1-3): DTGVSQNPRHKITKRGQNVTFRCDPISEHNRLYWYRQTLGQGPEFLTYFQNEAQLEKSRLLSDRFSAERPKGSFSTLEIQRTEQGDSAMYLCASSLDVGGISGNTIYFGEGSWLTVV.

This clonotype has a handful of counts. The genes are TRBV11-3 and TRBJ1-1; D unclear. The V gene lost 8 bases and the J gene lost 1 base, with 14 bases spanning the gap. The CDR3 spans 14 residues. From germline, CDR1 is SGHNT and CDR2 YENEEA. CDR3 bases: TGTGCCAGCCTGCTCACGGGCGGGAACACTGAAGCTTTCTTT. Translation gives CASLLTGGNTEAFF.

This clonotype was observed a few times. V is TRBV5-6 and J is TRBJ1-2; TRBD1 agrees at 10 bases. Germline V lookup: CDR1 SGHDT, CDR2 YYEEEE. The CDR3 extends over 13 amino acids. The V gene end was trimmed by 4 bases and the J gene end by 8 bases; junction bases not matched to a gene: 5. CDR3 in amino acids: CASSRDRGGGYTF. Here the CDR3 DNA reads TGTGCCAGCAGCAGGGACAGGGGAGGCGGCTACACCTTC.

The chain joins TRBV6-2 or TRBV6-3 to TRBJ1-2; no firm D call. This CDR3 spans 11 amino acids. V shed 2 bases and J shed 7 bases, with 5 bases lying between them. CDR1 is MNHEY and CDR2 is SVGEGT in the germline V gene. For the CDR3, the DNA is TGTGCCAGCAGTTACCCCCTTGGCTACACCTTC. Its translation is CASSYPLGYTF.

This clonotype has a count of ten or more. The chain recombines TRBV5-1 with TRBJ2-6, with D possibly matching TRBD1 (6 bases). V lost 0 bases and J 2 bases, leaving 9 bases between the germline ends. Germline CDR1 is SGHRS and CDR2 is YFSETQ. CDR3 length equals 16 residues. The CDR3, as DNA: TGCGCCAGCAGCTTGGGGACAGCTCCTGGGGCCAACGTCCTGACTTTC. Its protein is CASSLGTAPGANVLTF. Looking up the rest from reference TRBV5-1 and TRBJ2-6 gives the full variable domain: KAGVTQTPRYLIKTRGQQVTLSCSPISGHRSVSWYQQTPGQGLQFLFEYFSETQRNKGNFPGRFSGRQFSNSRSEMNVSTLELGDSALYLCASSLGTAPGANVLTFGAGSRLTVL.